This T cell receptor beta chain was profiled in a study of early T cells in non-severe SARS-CoV-2 infection. The overall study: Sequenced bulk RNA came from whole blood that was unsorted, and chains were unpaired.

The protocol attached unique molecular identifiers to individual cDNA molecules. TCRdb fed the 5' RACE reads into MiXCR, producing one record per CDR3 protein. The table has some 110,000 distinct CDR3 sequences, more than 12% seen once. CDR3 size: 16 residues. Germline CDR1 and CDR2: MGHRA and YSYEKL. The trim removed 8 bases at V and 4 bases at J, leaving 13 bases unmatched. The chain uses TRBV4-1 and TRBJ1-1; 10 bases agree with TRBD1. The TCR originated in an adult who was a healthcare worker with PCR-confirmed SARS-CoV-2 infection or an uninfected control (not recorded which). What was sequenced was whole blood. For the CDR3, the DNA is TGCGCCAGCGAAACGGGGACAGGGGCCTCGACCACTGAAGCTTTCTTT. This encodes CASETGTGASTTEAFF.